The rows below give T cell receptor beta chains drawn from one sample of a study of T cells in tumors after PD-1 blockade. Libraries were prepared by immunoSEQ multiplex PCR; TCRdb keeps only in-frame clonotypes and omits some of them. Among under 75,000 clones, about 74% were seen once, and the ten largest hold around 5%. The sample here was PBMCs, taken after anti-PD-1 treatment. These receptors all come from a human donor with basal cell carcinoma. Both conserved end residues are part of each CDR3. A D gene is named only where the DNA matches it firmly. Size tells how often a clone was seen (once, few, many) or the class of an expanded clone, and some rows leave it out.

j_gene,v_gene,d_gene,abundance,CDR3aa,CDR3nt
TRBJ2-7,TRBV6-4,TRBD2,-,CASSELSGGGHYEQYF,TGTGCCAGCAGTGAATTGTCCGGGGGGGGACATTACGAGCAGTACTTC
TRBJ2-2,TRBV5-1,-,-,CASSATGTSSAGELFF,TGCGCCAGCAGCGCCACTGGGACATCATCCGCCGGGGAGCTGTTTTTT
TRBJ2-7,TRBV5-1,-,-,CASSNDGVSYEQYF,TGCGCCAGCAGCAACGACGGGGTATCCTACGAGCAGTACTTC
TRBJ2-1,TRBV10-3,TRBD1,-,CAISRDRGGNEQFF,TGTGCCATCAGTCGGGACAGGGGTGGGAATGAGCAGTTCTTC
TRBJ2-1,TRBV29-1,TRBD1,-,CSVRQGFRNEQFF,TGCAGCGTGAGACAGGGCTTTCGCAATGAGCAGTTCTTC
TRBJ1-5,TRBV4-1,-,few,CASSQDWDQPQHF,TGCGCCAGCAGCCAAGATTGGGATCAGCCCCAGCATTTT
TRBJ2-7,TRBV3-1/TRBV3-2,-,few,CASSQDSRIYEQYF,TGTGCCAGCAGCCAAGATAGCAGGATCTACGAGCAGTACTTC
TRBJ1-4,TRBV6-5,-,-,CASSSGGRQSNEKLFF,TGTGCCAGCAGTTCAGGAGGCCGACAGTCCAATGAAAAACTGTTTTTT
TRBJ1-1,TRBV19,-,-,CASISQGGITEAFF,TGTGCCAGTATCTCCCAAGGGGGGATCACTGAAGCTTTCTTT
TRBJ2-1,TRBV5-5,TRBD2,-,CASSLERGMHNEQFF,TGTGCCAGCAGCTTAGAGCGGGGGATGCACAATGAGCAGTTCTTC
TRBJ2-2,TRBV5-4,-,-,CASSFARGGDTGELFF,TGTGCCAGCAGCTTCGCTAGGGGCGGAGACACCGGGGAGCTGTTTTTT
TRBJ2-5,TRBV18,-,-,CASSPRLANPQETQYF,TGTGCCAGCTCACCACGGCTAGCGAACCCTCAAGAGACCCAGTACTTC
TRBJ1-2,TRBV5-4,-,once,CASSLDVNYGYTF,TGTGCCAGCAGCTTGGATGTTAACTATGGCTACACCTTC
TRBJ2-7,TRBV14,TRBD1,few,CASSQVQGAYEQYF,TGTGCCAGCAGCCAAGTACAGGGGGCTTACGAGCAGTACTTC
TRBJ1-2,TRBV7-9,-,-,CASSLATYGYTF,TGTGCCAGCAGCTTAGCTACCTATGGCTACACCTTC
TRBJ1-6,TRBV6-5,-,-,CASRDGEYSPLHF,TGTGCCAGCAGAGACGGGGAGTATTCACCCCTCCACTTT
TRBJ1-3,TRBV3-1/TRBV3-2,TRBD1,once,CASSQATGVGNTIYF,TGTGCCAGCAGCCAGGCAACAGGGGTCGGAAACACCATATATTTT
TRBJ2-3,TRBV7-9,-,-,CASSLVRGVAEGTDTQYF,TGTGCCAGCAGCTTAGTTCGTGGGGTCGCTGAGGGCACAGATACGCAGTATTTT
TRBJ1-1,TRBV10-3,-,-,CAISETGSATEAFF,TGTGCCATCAGTGAGACAGGGAGTGCCACTGAAGCTTTCTTT
TRBJ2-3,TRBV27,-,once,CASSPGTSLSTDTQYF,TGTGCCAGCAGTCCCGGAACATCACTTAGCACAGATACGCAGTATTTT
TRBJ2-2,TRBV19,-,few,CASSRLNTGELFF,TGTGCCAGTAGTAGGCTTAACACCGGGGAGCTGTTTTTT
TRBJ1-2,TRBV11-2,TRBD1,-,CANSFGSGQGAGNYGYTF,TGTGCCAACAGCTTCGGGTCGGGACAGGGGGCCGGTAACTATGGCTACACCTTC
TRBJ1-1,TRBV9,-,-,CASSVDHLENTEAFF,TGTGCCAGCAGCGTAGACCACTTAGAGAACACTGAAGCTTTCTTT
TRBJ2-4,TRBV3-1/TRBV3-2,TRBD2,few,CASSQEVDGRERIQYF,TGTGCCAGCAGCCAAGAAGTTGACGGGAGGGAAAGAATTCAGTACTTC
TRBJ2-1,TRBV7-2,-,-,CASSLAVASNEQFF,TGTGCCAGCAGCTTAGCGGTGGCTTCGAATGAGCAGTTCTTC
TRBJ2-2,TRBV29-1,TRBD1,-,CSALWTGLSGELFF,TGCAGCGCCTTATGGACAGGGCTTTCCGGGGAGCTGTTTTTT
TRBJ2-1,TRBV12-3/TRBV12-4,-,once,CATGVAPYNEQFF,TGTGCCACAGGGGTTGCCCCCTACAATGAGCAGTTCTTC
TRBJ2-1,TRBV2,TRBD2,-,CAGRTSGYNEQFF,TGTGCCGGCCGGACTAGCGGGTACAATGAGCAGTTCTTC
TRBJ1-1,TRBV7-9,TRBD1,-,CASSYPTGGNTEAFF,TGTGCCAGCAGCTATCCCACAGGGGGGAACACTGAAGCTTTCTTT
TRBJ2-2,TRBV18,TRBD1,-,CASSPTGGPLNTGELFF,TGTGCCAGCTCACCTACAGGGGGCCCCCTGAACACCGGGGAGCTGTTTTTT
TRBJ2-7,TRBV9,-,once,CASSVEGGSREQYF,TGTGCCAGCAGCGTCGAGGGGGGATCCAGGGAGCAGTACTTC
TRBJ1-6,TRBV27,TRBD1,-,CASSPMTGANSPLHF,TGTGCCAGCAGTCCGATGACAGGGGCCAATTCACCCCTCCACTTT
TRBJ2-1,TRBV7-9,TRBD2,once,CASSLRLGLAGDSYNEQFF,TGTGCCAGCAGCCTTAGATTAGGACTAGCGGGGGACTCCTACAATGAGCAGTTCTTC
TRBJ2-1,TRBV6-1,TRBD1,-,CASSGKQGARQIEQFF,TGTGCCAGCAGTGGTAAACAGGGGGCGCGTCAGATTGAGCAGTTCTTC
TRBJ1-1,TRBV5-1,-,-,CASSLGGLDTEAFF,TGCGCCAGCAGCTTAGGAGGGTTGGACACTGAAGCTTTCTTT
TRBJ2-4,TRBV3-1/TRBV3-2,TRBD2,-,CASSQGGGAKNIQYF,TGTGCCAGCAGCCAAGGGGGAGGGGCGAAAAACATTCAGTACTTC
TRBJ2-5,TRBV11-3,TRBD1,-,CASSKGQGKETQYF,TGTGCCAGCAGCAAGGGACAGGGGAAAGAGACCCAGTACTTC
TRBJ2-5,TRBV6-5,-,-,CASSYGPLGETQYF,TGTGCCAGCAGTTACGGGCCCCTGGGAGAGACCCAGTACTTC
TRBJ1-1,TRBV27,-,few,CASSQRGGLTEAFF,TGTGCCAGCAGTCAAAGGGGAGGTTTGACTGAAGCTTTCTTT
TRBJ1-1,TRBV4-1,TRBD1,few,CASSQEGQGLGEAFF,TGCGCCAGCAGCCAAGAGGGACAGGGACTTGGCGAAGCTTTCTTT
TRBJ2-7,TRBV6-5,TRBD2,-,CASSFTSGPPYEQYF,TGTGCCAGCAGCTTTACTAGCGGTCCTCCCTACGAGCAGTACTTC
TRBJ2-7,TRBV18,-,-,CASSLTGIYEQYF,TGTGCCAGCTCACTGACAGGAATCTACGAGCAGTACTTC
TRBJ2-3,TRBV5-1,TRBD1,-,CASSLGGTGSTDTQYF,TGCGCCAGCAGCTTGGGAGGGACAGGGAGCACAGATACGCAGTATTTT
TRBJ1-1,TRBV28,-,few,CASSLRGGLDTEAFF,TGTGCCAGCAGTTTACGGGGGGGTTTGGACACTGAAGCTTTCTTT
TRBJ2-3,TRBV5-1,-,-,CASSFAPGITSTDTQYF,TGCGCCAGCAGCTTCGCTCCAGGGATCACTAGCACAGATACGCAGTATTTT
TRBJ2-3,TRBV29-1,-,-,CSVRQISTDTQYF,TGCAGCGTTAGGCAGATTTCCACAGATACGCAGTATTTT
TRBJ1-1,TRBV5-1,-,-,CASSTSRLNTEAFF,TGCGCCAGCAGCACAAGCCGATTGAACACTGAAGCTTTCTTT
TRBJ1-3,TRBV27,-,-,CASSSSGGRGNTIYF,TGTGCCAGCAGTTCCTCCGGGGGGCGCGGAAACACCATATATTTT
TRBJ1-3,TRBV2,TRBD1,-,CASSDRDSGNTIYF,TGTGCCAGCTCGGACAGGGATTCTGGAAACACCATATATTTT
TRBJ1-5,TRBV5-1,-,-,CASSPWDGSYQPQHF,TGCGCCAGCAGCCCATGGGACGGATCTTATCAGCCCCAGCATTTT
TRBJ1-4,TRBV5-1,-,-,CASSLEGNEKLFF,TGCGCCAGCAGCTTGGAGGGTAATGAAAAACTGTTTTTT
TRBJ2-1,TRBV14,-,-,CASSQDALPRDYNEQFF,TGTGCCAGCAGCCAAGATGCACTACCCAGAGACTACAATGAGCAGTTCTTC
TRBJ2-5,TRBV19,TRBD1,-,CASTPDRGETQYF,TGTGCCAGTACCCCCGACAGGGGTGAGACCCAGTACTTC